The next 9 T cell receptor beta chains were all read from a single sample in a study of response to subunit inactivated influenza vaccine. One entry per CDR3 protein results from TCRdb running MiXCR on the RT-PCR reads. The repertoire includes approximately 500,000 distinct CDR3 sequences, around 21% of them detected once, and 2.8% sits in the top ten. The same sample was also used in a study of T cells expressing NK-cell markers. That source adds: Template switching by 5'RACE with UMIs generated the TCR beta cDNA.

Sequenced here: CD4+ T cells sorted from PBMCs, sampled about 12 days after vaccination. Receptors originate from a man aged 50-60 years who received an inactivated influenza vaccine.

This clonotype has a handful of counts. This chain connects TRBV5-1 to TRBJ2-5; possible D gene TRBD1, 7 bases. V lost 4 bases to trimming and J lost 2 bases, with 12 bases between them. The CDR3 length is 14 residues. Germline CDR1 reads SGHRS; CDR2 reads YFSETQ. CDR3 in amino acids: CASSAGQQQETQYF. DNA for the CDR3: TGCGCCAGCAGCGCGGGACAGCAACAAGAGACCCAGTACTTC.

The gene calls are TRBV7-2 and TRBJ2-1; 10 bases map to TRBD2. The J segment lost 1 base and the V segment lost 5 bases, leaving 2 bases of the junction unmatched. This CDR3 has 15 residues. In germline, CDR1 is SGHTA, CDR2 FQGNSA. Written as DNA, the CDR3 is TGTGCCAGCAGCGGACTAGCGGTTTCCTACAATGAGCAGTTCTTC. Its translation is CASSGLAVSYNEQFF. Complete variable domain (other parts from reference TRBV7-2 and TRBJ2-1): GAGVSQSPSNKVTEKGKDVELRCDPISGHTALYWYRQSLGQGLEFLIYFQGNSAPDKSGLPSDRFSAERTGGSVSTLTIQRTQQEDSAVYLCASSGLAVSYNEQFFGPGTRLTVL.

The rearrangement uses TRBV12-3 or TRBV12-4 and TRBJ2-5; 13 nucleotides agree with TRBD2. The CDR3 spans 15 residues. After removal of 6 bases from V and 4 bases from J, the junction contained 5 bases not matched to a gene. CDR3 coding DNA: TGTGCCAGCAGCCCCGGACTAGCGGGGGCAGAGACCCAGTACTTC. Protein product: CASSPGLAGAETQYF.

A few counts support this clonotype. V gene TRBV5-6 combines with J gene TRBJ2-1; 9 bases fit TRBD2. Germline CDR1 is SGHDT and CDR2 is YYEEEE. CDR3 length: 17 amino acids. V lost 0 bases to trimming and J lost 6 bases; unmatched junction nucleotides: 10. The CDR3 sequence is CASSLAGGGRAGNEQFF. In DNA, the CDR3 is TGTGCCAGCAGCTTGGCGGGGGGCGGGAGGGCCGGCAATGAGCAGTTCTTC.

This clonotype was seen a handful of times. V usage is TRBV20-1 and J usage is TRBJ2-7, with D perhaps given as TRBD1 or TRBD2 (6 bases each). Trimming removed 5 bases from V and 6 bases from J, with 23 bases in between. The CDR3 is 15 residues long. Germline V gives CDR1 DFQATT, CDR2 SNEGSKA (reference sequence). CDR3 sequence (DNA): TGCAGTGCTTTTCGGTTCTTGGACAGAGCGGGCGAGCAGTACTTC. This translates into CSAFRFLDRAGEQYF.

V and J are TRBV10-3 and TRBJ1-4; the match to TRBD1 covers 7 bases. The germline CDR1 and CDR2 sequences are ENHRY and SYGVKD. The CDR3 is 13 amino acids. The V and J ends lost 7 bases and 5 bases, in that order; junction bases with no gene match: 4. CDR3 in DNA: TGTGCCATCAAAGGGACAGCGAATGAAAAACTGTTTTTT. Translated, it gives CAIKGTANEKLFF.

In its sample, this clonotype was seen a few times. The V call is TRBV6-2 or TRBV6-3, the J call TRBJ2-1; 13 positions match TRBD2. Germline lookup yields CDR1 MNHEY and CDR2 SVGEGT. The junction had 5 bases not matched to a gene; V was cut back by 5 bases and J by 4 bases. This CDR3 contains 16 residues. CDR3 coding DNA: TGTGCCAGCAGTGGAACTAGCGGGGGGGCGTACAATGAGCAGTTCTTC. Translation gives CASSGTSGGAYNEQFF.

This clonotype has only a few counts. This chain links TRBV12-3 or TRBV12-4 with TRBJ2-7, with 10 bases aligning to TRBD2. The CDR3 extends over 13 amino acids. The V and J ends lost 7 bases and 4 bases, in that order; junction bases with no gene match: 4. In nucleotides, the CDR3 is TGTGCCAGCAAACGGACTAGCGGATACGAGCAGTACTTC. Its translation: CASKRTSGYEQYF.

This clonotype was recorded a few times. This chain connects TRBV7-9 to TRBJ1-2; 9 bases fit TRBD1. Unmatched junction bases numbered 6, after V lost 5 bases and J lost 8 bases. The CDR3 runs 13 residues. Germline values: CDR1 SEHNR, CDR2 FQNEAQ (reference sequence). This CDR3 reads CASSRLDRGGYTF. DNA for the CDR3: TGTGCCAGCAGCCGCCTGGACAGGGGCGGCTACACCTTC.